Presented here are 16 T cell receptor beta chains from one specimen sequenced in a study of cytotoxic CD8 clonotypes in ibrutinib-treated CLL. Using immunoSEQ multiplex PCR, the repertoire was profiled, and TCRdb retains in-frame clones only, with some absent. The sample consists of some 150,000 clones, about 79% of them appearing once. Sequenced here: PBMCs, sampled after 12 months of ibrutinib treatment. The receptors stem from a human donor with chronic lymphocytic leukemia.

V gene TRBV7-3 combines with J gene TRBJ2-7, with 11 bases matching TRBD2. Per germline, CDR1 SGHTA and CDR2 FQGTGA. The CDR3 is 15 amino acids. The V segment lost 0 bases and the J segment 5 bases; nucleotides outside the gene matches: 3. In DNA form, the CDR3 reads TGTGCCAGCAGCTTAACTAGCGGGAGGGCGCACGAGCAGTACTTC. It codes for CASSLTSGRAHEQYF.

V gene TRBV5-1 combines with J gene TRBJ1-5; 9 nucleotides match TRBD1. CDR1 is SGHRS and CDR2 is YFSETQ in the germline V gene. V lost 3 bases and J lost 7; bases outside the gene matches: 2. The CDR3 has 13 amino acids. The CDR3 DNA follows: TGCGCCAGCAGCTCTACAGGGGGCCAGCCCCAGCATTTT. Residues: CASSSTGGQPQHF.

This clone was recorded a few times. The gene calls are TRBV5-1 and TRBJ1-2; 7 bases map to TRBD1. Germline V CDR1 and CDR2: SGHRS, YFSETQ. This CDR3 is 14 amino acids long. With 3 bases clipped from V and 5 bases from J, the junction kept 7 bases outside the gene matches. The CDR3 DNA is TGCGCCAGCAGCTCGGGGAACAGGGGATATGGCTACACCTTC. Translated, it gives CASSSGNRGYGYTF.

The chain has TRBV19 and TRBJ2-1; unclear D gene. V gave up 3 bases and J gave up 5 bases, with 8 bases separating them. The CDR3 spans 13 residues. Germline loops: CDR1 LNHDA, CDR2 SQIVND (reference sequence). The CDR3 DNA is TGTGCCAGTAGTATTGGCATGGACAATGAGCAGTTCTTC. It specifies CASSIGMDNEQFF.

The chain joins TRBV19 to TRBJ1-4; D might be TRBD1 (5 bases). V gave up 11 bases and J gave up 0 bases, with 22 bases separating them. This CDR3 is 17 amino acids long. Germline assignment: CDR1 LNHDA and CDR2 SQIVND (reference sequence). The DNA of the CDR3 is TGTGCCTCCCAGGCCCCAGGGAAAGCAACAACTAATGAAAAACTGTTTTTT. Translation: CASQAPGKATTNEKLFF.

The V gene is TRBV6-1, the J gene TRBJ2-5; D perhaps matches TRBD2 (6 bases). The V gene's germline CDR1 is MNHNS and CDR2 SASEGT. CDR3 length: 18 residues. V was trimmed by 4 bases and J by 4 bases, leaving 25 bases between them. The CDR3 spells CASSVPTLRRGFIETQYF. For the CDR3, the DNA is TGTGCCAGCAGTGTACCCACCTTGAGGAGGGGTTTTATAGAGACCCAGTACTTC.

This clone was picked up one time. The chain is built from TRBV4-1 and TRBJ2-2, with 7 bases lining up with TRBD2. CDR3 length: 17 residues. Germline V gives CDR1 MGHRA, CDR2 YSYEKL. V shed 0 bases and J 2 bases; nucleotides not matched to a gene: 6. The DNA of the CDR3 is TGCGCCAGCAGCCAAGATCGCAGCGGGACTAACACCGGGGAGCTGTTTTTT. This translates into CASSQDRSGTNTGELFF.

V is TRBV7-7 and J is TRBJ1-1; D gene uncertain. Germline V gene data show CDR1 as SSHAT and CDR2 as FNYEAQ (reference sequence). This CDR3 contains 13 residues. Trimming shortened V by 0 bases and J by 5 bases, and 7 bases separated the two germline ends. The CDR3 DNA follows: TGTGCCAGCAGCTTAGCGTTAGGGACTGAAGCTTTCTTT. Protein product: CASSLALGTEAFF.

The gene calls are TRBV15 and TRBJ2-7; TRBD2 is a possible D gene (6 bases). CDR3 length: 15 amino acids. V dropped 1 base and J dropped 0 bases, with 10 bases sitting between them. Germline V lookup: CDR1 LNHNV, CDR2 YYDKDF (reference sequence). CDR3 protein: CATSRVGGNSYEQYF. DNA of the CDR3: TGTGCCACCAGCAGAGTTGGGGGGAACTCCTACGAGCAGTACTTC.

As to this clone: An end of the junction does not agree with germline; a read error may underlie this. The V call is TRBV5-6, the J call TRBJ2-7; tentative D call: TRBD2 (6 bases). The CDR3 is 13 residues long. Germline V lookup: CDR1 SGHDT, CDR2 YYEEEE. The CDR3 DNA reads as TGTGCCAGCAGCTGGGGACTGTTGTACGCGCAGTACTTC. Translating gives CASSWGLLYAQYF.

This clone has only one observation. The gene calls are TRBV15 and TRBJ1-4; no reliable D call. Germline V gene sequence: CDR1 LNHNV, CDR2 YYDKDF (reference sequence). V was pared by 4 bases and J by 5 bases, with 11 bases between. This CDR3 has 14 amino acids. The CDR3 spells CATSTRELNEKLFF. DNA of the CDR3: TGTGCCACCAGCACCCGGGAGTTAAATGAAAAACTGTTTTTT. Supplemented by reference TRBV15 and TRBJ1-4, the full variable domain reads DAMVIQNPRYQVTQFGKPVTLSCSQTLNHNVMYWYQQKSSQAPKLLFHYYDKDFNNEADTPDNFQSRRPNTSFCFLDIRSPGLGDTAMYLCATSTRELNEKLFFGSGTQLSVL.

The chain uses TRBV7-2 and TRBJ2-5; D tentatively fits TRBD1 or TRBD2 (5 bases each). V lost 3 bases and J lost 4, with 9 bases in between. Per germline, CDR1 SGHTA and CDR2 FQGNSA. The CDR3 has 13 residues. CDR3 DNA sequence: TGTGCCAGCAGCTTCGGGGCCCGAGAGACCCAGTACTTC. Residues: CASSFGARETQYF.

The chain links TRBV7-9 to TRBJ1-2; D gene uncertain. The germline V gene encodes CDR1 SEHNR and CDR2 FQNEAQ (reference sequence). Trimming cost V 0 bases and J 6 bases, with 17 bases left between them. The CDR3 runs to 16 residues. CDR3 DNA: TGTGCCAGCAGCTTAGCTTGGGTTCAGAGTGGGCATGGCTACACCTTC. Translating it yields CASSLAWVQSGHGYTF.

Remarks on this clone: At one end the junction does not follow the germline gene, possibly because of a read error. The chain uses TRBV7-7 and TRBJ2-7, with D perhaps matching TRBD1 (5 bases). CDR1 is SSHAT and CDR2 is FNYEAQ in the germline V gene (reference sequence). This CDR3 has 14 amino acids. The DNA of the CDR3 is TGTGCTAGCAGCTTAGGGGTCAACTCCTACGAGCAGTACTTC. Translating gives CASSLGVNSYEQYF.

This clone was counted once. The gene calls are TRBV4-3 and TRBJ1-2, with 8 bases matching TRBD1. Losses at the gene ends were 1 base for V and 4 bases for J; bases not matched to a gene: 8. Germline lookup yields CDR1 LGHNA and CDR2 YSLEER. The CDR3 loop spans 16 amino acids. In DNA, the CDR3 is TGCGCCAGCAGCCAAGGGGTAGGCCAGGGGGCCTATGGCTACACCTTC. Translation gives CASSQGVGQGAYGYTF.

The genes are TRBV28 and TRBJ1-2; D may be TRBD1 (5 bases). The V gene's germline CDR1 is MDHEN and CDR2 SYDVKM. V lost 6 bases and J 8 bases, leaving 25 bases between the germline ends. The CDR3 has 16 amino acids. For the CDR3, the DNA is TGTGCCAGCAGCCCTCCCCCCGCCGTCAGGGCGCGCGGCTACACCTTC. Protein product: CASSPPPAVRARGYTF.